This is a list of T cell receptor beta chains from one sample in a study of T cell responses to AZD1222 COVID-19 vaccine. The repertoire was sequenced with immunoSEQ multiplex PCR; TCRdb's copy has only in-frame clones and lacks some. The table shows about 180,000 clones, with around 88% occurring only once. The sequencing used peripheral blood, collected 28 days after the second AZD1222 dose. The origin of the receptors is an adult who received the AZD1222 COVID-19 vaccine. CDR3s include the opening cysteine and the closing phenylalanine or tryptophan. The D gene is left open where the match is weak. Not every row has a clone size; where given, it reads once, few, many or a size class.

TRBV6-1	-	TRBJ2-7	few	TGTGCCAGCAGTGAAGATGTTAGACGGGGAGTCTACGAGCAGTACTTC	CASSEDVRRGVYEQYF
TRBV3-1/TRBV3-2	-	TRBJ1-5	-	TGTGCCAGCAGCCAGACGCTCGGCCAGCCCCAGCATTTT	CASSQTLGQPQHF
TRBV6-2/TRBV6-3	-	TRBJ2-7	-	TGTGCCAGCAGTTACTGGGAGCCTCGGGAGCAGTACTTC	CASSYWEPREQYF
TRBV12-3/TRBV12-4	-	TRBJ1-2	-	TGTGCCAGCAGTTTAGGGAGGAACTATGGCTACACCTTC	CASSLGRNYGYTF
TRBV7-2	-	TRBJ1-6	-	TGTGCCAGCAGCTTAAATGGAGGGATCAATTCACCCCTCCACTTT	CASSLNGGINSPLHF
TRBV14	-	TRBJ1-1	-	TGTGCCAGCAGCCTACAGGGTGCCTATGAAGCTTTCTTT	CASSLQGAYEAFF
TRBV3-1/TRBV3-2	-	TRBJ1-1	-	TGTGCCAGCAGCACGGTGGTGAACACTGAAGCTTTCTTT	CASSTVVNTEAFF
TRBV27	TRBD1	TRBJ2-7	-	TGTGCCAGCAGTTTATCCCCCGGGACAGGGGCCTACGAGCAGTACTTC	CASSLSPGTGAYEQYF
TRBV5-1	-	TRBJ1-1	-	TGCGCCAGCACTCCAACGTGGAACACTGAAGCTTTCTTT	CASTPTWNTEAFF
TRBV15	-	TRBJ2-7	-	TGTGCCACCAGCAGAGATTGGTTGAAGGACTACGAGCAGTACTTC	CATSRDWLKDYEQYF
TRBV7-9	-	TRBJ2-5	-	TGTGCCAGCAGCTTAACCAGCCGGGAGACCCAGTACTTC	CASSLTSRETQYF
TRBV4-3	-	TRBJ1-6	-	TGCGCCAGCAGCCAAGGTCTGAGGGAGAGTTCACCCCTCCACTTT	CASSQGLRESSPLHF
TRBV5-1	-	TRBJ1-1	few	TGCGCCAGCAGCGGCGACGGGCGGACGAACACTGAAGCTTTCTTT	CASSGDGRTNTEAFF
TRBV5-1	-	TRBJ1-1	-	TGCGCCAGCAGCTTGGTAGGCAGCCACCAGCAGAACACTGAAGCTTTCTTT	CASSLVGSHQQNTEAFF
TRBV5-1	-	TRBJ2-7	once	TGCGCCAGCAGCTTAGGGGGGCTTGGGTACGAGCAGTACTTC	CASSLGGLGYEQYF